This entry is about one T cell receptor (beta chain). The antigen remains undetermined. The data were taken from a study of T-cell reconstitution after alpha-beta-depleted transplantation in children. Points from the study as a whole: At one year after transplant, newly produced T cells mostly accounted for T-cell counts and diversity. Approximately two months post-transplant, alpha-beta T cells reportedly originated from several hundred expanded graft clones. The origin of high day-60 TCRbeta diversity in some patients lay in surviving recipient T cells and thymic progenitors.

Using unique molecular identifiers, the investigators prepared the TCRbeta library. TCRdb reanalysed the PCR reads using MiXCR and keeps one entry per CDR3 protein. This sample has 450,000 to 700,000 distinct CDR3 sequences, with 25% to 30% found just once. V gave up 0 bases and J gave up 4 bases, with 10 bases separating them. Germline-derived CDR1 and CDR2 are GTSNPN and SVGIG (reference sequence). The CDR3 has 14 residues. The sequence was collected from a boy younger than two with Wiskott-Aldrich syndrome, due to receive a stem cell transplant. The chain combines TRBV30 with TRBJ1-5; D remains ambiguous. The sample was PBMCs, taken before TCRalphabeta/CD19-depleted stem cell transplant. CDR3 residues: CAWSVAAGNQPQHF. The CDR3, as DNA: TGTGCCTGGAGTGTAGCGGCAGGTAATCAGCCCCAGCATTTT.